Shown below are 9 T cell receptor beta chains from a single sample sequenced in a study of OX40 agonist ivuxolimab in advanced cancers. Measured with immunoSEQ multiplex PCR; TCRdb has only the in-frame clones, and not every one. The sample includes about 20,000 clones, approximately 90% of them seen just once. This specimen was CD4+ or CD8+ T cells sorted from blood, taken in a trial of the OX40 agonist ivuxolimab. All receptors derive from an adult with an advanced solid tumor such as melanoma, head and neck, liver or kidney cancer.

The CDR3 DNA is TGTGCCAGTAGTATAGAAGGGAACTATGGCTACACCTTC. This sequence encodes CASSIEGNYGYTF. V is TRBV19 and J is TRBJ1-2; D unclear. V was pared by 0 bases and J by 2 bases, with 4 bases between. The CDR3 runs to 13 residues. From germline, CDR1 is LNHDA and CDR2 SQIVND (reference sequence).

This chain connects TRBV10-3 to TRBJ2-3; D might be TRBD2 (7 bases). Germline-derived CDR1 and CDR2 are ENHRY and SYGVKD. Deletions cut 4 bases from V and 6 bases from J, with 20 bases between. The CDR3 is 16 amino acids. The CDR3 reads CAISGASGGAGDTQYF. Here the CDR3 DNA reads TGTGCCATCAGTGGGGCTAGTGGGGGGGCTGGGGATACGCAGTATTTT.

This clone has more than one count but fewer than ten. The V and J genes are TRBV9 and TRBJ1-1; 7 bases fit TRBD1. The V gene's germline CDR1 is SGDLS and CDR2 YYNGEE. V lost 3 bases, J lost 1 base, and 6 bases stayed unmatched. This CDR3 is 15 amino acids long. This CDR3 is CASSGRQGGNTEAFF. CDR3 DNA: TGTGCCAGCAGCGGACGACAGGGCGGGAACACTGAAGCTTTCTTT.

The chain couples TRBV7-9 to TRBJ1-2; D is unclear. Trimming shortened V by 0 bases and J by 4 bases, and 9 bases separated the two germline ends. CDR1 is SEHNR and CDR2 is FQNEAQ in the germline V gene (reference sequence). There are 14 residues in the CDR3. CDR3 sequence (DNA): TGTGCCAGCAGCTTAGCGGATGACGGCTATGGCTACACCTTC. This sequence encodes CASSLADDGYGYTF. The entire variable domain, with the rest obtained from reference TRBV7-9 and TRBJ1-2, is as follows: DTGVSQNPRHKITKRGQNVTFRCDPISEHNRLYWYRQTLGQGPEFLTYFQNEAQLEKSRLLSDRFSAERPKGSFSTLEIQRTEQGDSAMYLCASSLADDGYGYTFGSGTRLTVV.

This clone has a single count. The gene calls are TRBV9 and TRBJ2-1; perhaps D is TRBD1 or TRBD2 (6 bases each). The CDR3 has 14 residues. Germline CDR1 reads SGDLS; CDR2 reads YYNGEE. V dropped 0 bases and J dropped 6 bases, with 10 bases sitting between them. CDR3 in amino acids: CASSVEGGTNEQFF. CDR3 in DNA: TGTGCCAGCAGCGTAGAAGGGGGGACCAATGAGCAGTTCTTC.

The chain joins TRBV10-3 to TRBJ2-7, with D maybe TRBD2 (6 bases). CDR1 and CDR2 (germline): ENHRY, SYGVKD. This CDR3 has 15 residues. Trimming took off 2 bases at V and 4 bases at J, with 15 bases between the two ends. In DNA, the CDR3 is TGTGCCATCAGTGAGCCGCGGGGCGGGCCGTACGAGCAGTACTTC. Its translation is CAISEPRGGPYEQYF.

The chain has TRBV7-3 and TRBJ2-2; 7 positions match TRBD2. The CDR3 runs to 15 residues. Germline-derived CDR1 and CDR2 are SGHTA and FQGTGA. Unmatched junction bases numbered 9, after V lost 5 bases and J lost 6 bases. The CDR3 sequence is CASSPTGGVSGELFF. For the CDR3, the DNA is TGTGCCAGCAGCCCCACGGGAGGAGTATCCGGGGAGCTGTTTTTT.

This clone was counted once. The rearrangement uses TRBV10-3 and TRBJ2-1; maybe TRBD1 (6 bases). The ends were cut back, 8 bases at V and 0 bases at J, with 11 bases in the middle. The germline V gene has CDR1 ENHRY and CDR2 SYGVKD. The CDR3 spans 14 residues. The CDR3 reads CAIAGTLSYNEQFF. The CDR3 DNA follows: TGTGCCATCGCCGGGACACTCTCCTACAATGAGCAGTTCTTC.

V is TRBV7-9 and J is TRBJ2-7; 8 bases match TRBD1. CDR3 length: 15 residues. The J segment lost 1 base and the V segment lost 3 bases, leaving 5 bases of the junction unmatched. Germline V gives CDR1 SEHNR, CDR2 FQNEAQ (reference sequence). DNA of the CDR3: TGTGCCAGCAGCTTGAGACAGGGGTCTTCCTACGAGCAGTACTTC. Residues: CASSLRQGSSYEQYF.